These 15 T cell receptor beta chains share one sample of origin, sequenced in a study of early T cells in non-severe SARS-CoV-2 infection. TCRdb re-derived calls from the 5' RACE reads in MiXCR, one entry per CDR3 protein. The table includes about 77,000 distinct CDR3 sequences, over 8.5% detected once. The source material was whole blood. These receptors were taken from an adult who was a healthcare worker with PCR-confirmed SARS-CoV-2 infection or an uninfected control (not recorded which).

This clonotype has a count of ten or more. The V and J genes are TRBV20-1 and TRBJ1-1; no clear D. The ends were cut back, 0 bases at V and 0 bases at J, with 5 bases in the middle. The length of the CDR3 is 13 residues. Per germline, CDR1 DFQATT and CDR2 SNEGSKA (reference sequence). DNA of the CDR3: TGCAGTGCTAGAGATGTTATGAACACTGAAGCTTTCTTT. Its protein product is CSARDVMNTEAFF.

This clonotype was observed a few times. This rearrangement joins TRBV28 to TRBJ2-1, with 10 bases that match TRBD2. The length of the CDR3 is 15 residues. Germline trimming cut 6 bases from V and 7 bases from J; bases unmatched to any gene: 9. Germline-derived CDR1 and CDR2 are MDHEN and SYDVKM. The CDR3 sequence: CASSPAGGPVNEQFF. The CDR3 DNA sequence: TGTGCCAGCAGCCCAGCGGGAGGGCCCGTTAATGAGCAGTTCTTC.

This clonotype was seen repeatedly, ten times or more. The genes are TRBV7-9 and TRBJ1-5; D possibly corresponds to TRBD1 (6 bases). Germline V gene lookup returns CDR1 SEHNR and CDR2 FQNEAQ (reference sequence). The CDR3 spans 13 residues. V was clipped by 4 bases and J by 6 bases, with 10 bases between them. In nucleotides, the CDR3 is TGTGCCAGCAGCTCGGACAGTTTTCAGCCCCAGCATTTT. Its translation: CASSSDSFQPQHF.

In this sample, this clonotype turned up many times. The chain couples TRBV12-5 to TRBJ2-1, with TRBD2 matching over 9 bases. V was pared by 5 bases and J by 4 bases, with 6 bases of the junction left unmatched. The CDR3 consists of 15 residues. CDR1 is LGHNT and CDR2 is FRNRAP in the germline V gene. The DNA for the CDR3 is TGTGCTAGTGGTCCCACTAGCGGGTTGTACAATGAGCAGTTCTTC. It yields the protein CASGPTSGLYNEQFF.

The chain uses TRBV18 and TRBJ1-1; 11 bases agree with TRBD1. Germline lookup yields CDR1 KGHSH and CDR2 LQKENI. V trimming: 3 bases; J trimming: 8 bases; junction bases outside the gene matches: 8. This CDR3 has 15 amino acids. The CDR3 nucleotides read TGTGCCAGCTCACCCTCTTACGGGACAGGGGGAGAAGCTTTCTTT. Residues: CASSPSYGTGGEAFF. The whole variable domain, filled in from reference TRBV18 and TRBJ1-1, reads NAGVMQNPRHLVRRRGQEARLRCSPMKGHSHVYWYRQLPEEGLKFMVYLQKENIIDESGMPKERFSAEFPKEGPSILRIQQVVRGDSAAYFCASSPSYGTGGEAFFGQGTRLTVV.

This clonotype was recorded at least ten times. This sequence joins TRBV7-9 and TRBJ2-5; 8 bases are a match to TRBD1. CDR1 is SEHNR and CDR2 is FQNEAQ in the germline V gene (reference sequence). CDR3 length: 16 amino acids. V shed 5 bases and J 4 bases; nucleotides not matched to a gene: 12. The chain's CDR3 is CASSLQGDRGGETQYF. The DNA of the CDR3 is TGTGCCAGCAGCCTACAGGGCGACAGGGGAGGAGAGACCCAGTACTTC.

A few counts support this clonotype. The CDR3 DNA follows: TGTGCCAGCAGCTCCTGGACAGGGAGAGAGACCCAGTACTTC. It specifies CASSSWTGRETQYF. This rearrangement joins TRBV7-9 to TRBJ2-5; the match to TRBD1 covers 8 bases. The CDR3 runs to 14 residues. V trimming: 4 bases; J trimming: 4 bases; junction bases outside the gene matches: 5. Germline V CDR1 and CDR2: SEHNR, FQNEAQ (reference sequence).

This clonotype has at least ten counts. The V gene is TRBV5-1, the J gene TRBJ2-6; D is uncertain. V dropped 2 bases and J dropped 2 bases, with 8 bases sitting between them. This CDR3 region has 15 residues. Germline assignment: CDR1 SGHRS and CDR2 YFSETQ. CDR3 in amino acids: CASSFPAPGANVLTF. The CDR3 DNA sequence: TGCGCCAGCAGCTTTCCCGCCCCTGGGGCCAACGTCCTGACTTTC.

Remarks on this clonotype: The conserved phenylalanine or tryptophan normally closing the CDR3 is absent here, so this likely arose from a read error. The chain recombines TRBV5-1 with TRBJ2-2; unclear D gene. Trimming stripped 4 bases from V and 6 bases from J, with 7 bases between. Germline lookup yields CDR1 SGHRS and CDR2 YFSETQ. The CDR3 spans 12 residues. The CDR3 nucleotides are TGCGCCAGCAGCCTATTTGCCGGGGAGCTGTTTTTA. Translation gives CASSLFAGELFL.

The CDR3 region is CASSIGQTSLSTQYF. In DNA form, the CDR3 reads TGCGCCAGCAGCATAGGACAGACATCCCTTTCGACCCAGTACTTC. The V call is TRBV5-1, the J call TRBJ2-5; D may be TRBD1 (6 bases). This CDR3 comprises 15 residues. Germline CDR1 is SGHRS and CDR2 is YFSETQ. With 4 bases removed from V and 7 bases from J, the gap between germline ends came to 20 bases.

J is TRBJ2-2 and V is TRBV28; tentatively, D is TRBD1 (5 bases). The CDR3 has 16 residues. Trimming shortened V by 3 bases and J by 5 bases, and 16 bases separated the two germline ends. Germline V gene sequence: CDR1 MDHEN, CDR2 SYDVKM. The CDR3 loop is CASSFPSARVTGELFF. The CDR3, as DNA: TGTGCCAGCAGTTTTCCCTCGGCCAGGGTAACCGGGGAGCTGTTTTTT.

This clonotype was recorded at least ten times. The CDR3 loop is CASSPLREDSYNEQFF. CDR3 bases: TGTGCCAGCAGCCCTTTGCGGGAGGACTCCTACAATGAGCAGTTCTTC. The gene calls are TRBV28 and TRBJ2-1, with 8 bases aligning to TRBD2. CDR3 length: 16 residues. Germline lookup yields CDR1 MDHEN and CDR2 SYDVKM. The V and J ends lost 6 bases and 0 bases, in that order; junction bases with no gene match: 7.

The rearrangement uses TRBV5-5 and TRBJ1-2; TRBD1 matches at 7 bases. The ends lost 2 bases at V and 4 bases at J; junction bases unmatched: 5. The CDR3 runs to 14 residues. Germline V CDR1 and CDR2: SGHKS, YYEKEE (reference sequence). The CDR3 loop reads CASSLLQGTYGYTF. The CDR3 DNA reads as TGTGCCAGCAGCTTATTACAGGGGACCTATGGCTACACCTTC.

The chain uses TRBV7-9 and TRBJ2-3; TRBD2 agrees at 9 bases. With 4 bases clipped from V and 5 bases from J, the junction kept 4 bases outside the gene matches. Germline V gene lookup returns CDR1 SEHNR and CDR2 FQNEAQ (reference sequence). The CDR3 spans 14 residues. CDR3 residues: CASSSGLARDTQYF. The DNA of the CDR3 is TGTGCCAGCAGCTCGGGACTAGCCAGAGATACGCAGTATTTT.

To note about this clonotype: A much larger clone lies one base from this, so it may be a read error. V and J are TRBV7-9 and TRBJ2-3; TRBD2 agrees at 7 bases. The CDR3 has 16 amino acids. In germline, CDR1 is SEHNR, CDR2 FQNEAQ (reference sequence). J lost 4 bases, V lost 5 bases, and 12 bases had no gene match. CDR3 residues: CASSTLTSWRPDTQYF. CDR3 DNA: TGTGCCAGCAGCACCCTGACTAGCTGGCGGCCAGATACGCAGTATTTT.